This T cell receptor beta chain was sequenced for a study of blood T cells in healthy people across ages (dated by TCRdb to the mid-2010s). As for the study more broadly: In model experiments, template switching captured about one uniquely barcoded TCR beta cDNA molecule for every two T cells. The study measured age-related changes in TCR beta repertoire diversity using deep sequencing normalized with unique cDNA molecular identifiers. Donors were grouped into four age groups: young (average approximately 15 years), middle-aged (about 40), aged (about 60) and long-lived (about 90). To avoid experimental bias, donors of different ages were randomly spread across the sequencing lanes. For two donors (one aged 18 to 30 and one aged 80 or older), the study analyzed two additional independent replicas of 1 million unique cDNA reads from the same blood draw.

This clonotype was counted only a few times. This clone's antigen is unknown. One base away there is no much larger clone; base qualities are not given. The V and J ends are trimmed by 3 bases and 11 bases, leaving 22 bases between them. CDR1 and CDR2, per the germline V gene, are KGHSH and LQKENI. There are 15 amino acids in the CDR3, from cysteine to phenylalanine inclusive. Just the 45-base CDR3 DNA is kept, in frame starting at base 1. Systemically healthy Caucasian individuals from Russia, approximately 39 in total and aged roughly 6 to 100 years, were included as donors. Ten milliliters of peripheral blood were drawn from each donor into EDTA-treated Vacutainer tubes. Ficoll-Paque density-gradient centrifugation was used to isolate PBMCs, with at least 7 million per sample. Total RNA was extracted from PBMCs with Trizol reagent, with at least 6 micrograms obtained per sample. The percentages of naive CD45RAhigh/CD27high T cells were determined by flow cytometry on a PBMC aliquot from every donor.

Study-level results and caveats: As age increased, observed TCR beta diversity per million T cells dropped in a roughly linear way, and a significant reduction was already evident by age 40. There was a strong correlation between observed TCR beta diversity and the percentage of naive T cells measured by flow cytometry. Compared with the aged group, the long-lived group had more naive CD4+ T cells, fewer expanded clones and increased TCR diversity, a pattern suggesting age selection. Conclusive comparison of naive and antigen-experienced compartments was prevented by the profiling of bulk unsorted PBMCs. Total diversity estimates from one million sequenced T cells were considered lower bounds and underestimates. The CMV infection status of donors was not known, potentially confounding age-related changes in expanded clonotypes.

The library was built by means of 5' RACE. Sequenced using an Illumina HiSeq 2500. A second roughly 6 to 11 cycle PCR used a sample-barcoded 5' primer and a J-beta primer mix. A unique molecular identifier was introduced onto each TCR beta cDNA molecule by a template-switch 5' adaptor carrying 12 random nucleotides. Each sample yielded at least 3 million CDR3-containing paired-end reads. First-strand cDNA synthesis was performed from all RNA using the Mint cDNA synthesis kit, with priming by a TRBC-specific oligonucleotide. Following uracil-DNA glycosylase treatment, a first 18-cycle PCR with universal primers M1SS and BC2_uni_R was performed on all cDNA. The authors processed their data as follows. Normalization of each sample was performed by random selection of 1 million high-quality reads, each carrying a distinct molecular identifier. Instead of being binned into consensus sequences, reads with shared molecular identifiers were discarded. MiTCR, with a Q25 quality threshold and the strictest error-elimination algorithm, was used for CDR3 identification, clonotype clustering and error correction. A nonparametric unseen species model with Euler transformation was used to estimate a lower bound on total TCR beta diversity. TCRdb reprocessed the public reads (quality trimming at Q25 with fastp, clone calling with MiXCR) and kept in-frame beta chains. Each record represents a unique CDR3 protein, reported with the most common genes and DNA among its rows. TCRdb, not the original authors, processed these V and J calls. The sample table records around 790,000 distinct CDR3 sequences; roughly 44% of these occur just once. The ten largest clones represent around 18% of the sample.

The sample was blood. The source of this sequence is a man between 60 and 70 years old in good health. This sequence uses TRBV18 and TRBJ2-5, with a tentative D gene TRBD2 over 6 matching bases. CDR3 loop: CASSPRDVTWGEQYF. Here is the DNA: TGTGCCAGCTCACCCAGGGACGTAACTTGGGGGGAGCAGTACTTC.